Listed below are T cell receptor beta chains from one sample, sequenced in a study of shared clonotypes between healthy human individuals. TCRdb keeps only in-frame clones here, not all; method: immunoSEQ multiplex PCR. The sample has some 2.3 million clones; approximately 93% are singletons. The sample was naive CD4+ T cells from PBMCs. Receptor source: a man in his late teens or twenties in good health. Some clones in this sample may be carry-over from other donors' samples. Both conserved end residues are part of each CDR3. A D gene is named only where the DNA matches it firmly. Size is omitted from some rows. Given values are once, few, many or a class for expanded clones.

TRBJ1-4,TRBD1,few,TRBV10-3,CAIRGQGSEKLFF,TGTGCCATCAGAGGACAGGGTAGTGAAAAACTGTTTTTT
TRBJ2-3,NA,NA,TRBV7-3,CASSLIGSTDTQYF,TGTGCCAGCAGCTTAATTGGAAGCACAGATACGCAGTATTTT
TRBJ1-2,NA,NA,TRBV15,CATSRGRNYGYTF,TGTGCCACCAGCAGAGGTAGAAACTATGGCTACACCTTC
TRBJ1-5,NA,NA,TRBV21-1,CASSSPEGDQPQHF,TGTGCCAGCAGCTCCCCAGAGGGGGATCAGCCCCAGCATTTT
TRBJ2-7,NA,NA,TRBV5-1,CASSLVGGGAYEQYF,TGCGCCAGCAGCTTGGTTGGAGGAGGAGCCTACGAGCAGTACTTC
TRBJ2-7,TRBD2,NA,TRBV2,CASSERLAGSYEQYF,TGTGCCAGCAGTGAAAGACTAGCGGGCTCCTACGAGCAGTACTTC
TRBJ1-3,NA,once,TRBV14,CASSQAGSGNTIYF,TGTGCCAGCAGCCAGGCCGGCTCTGGAAACACCATATATTTT
TRBJ2-2,NA,NA,TRBV7-2,CASRVERSGELFF,TGTGCCAGCCGCGTGGAGCGATCCGGGGAGCTGTTTTTT
TRBJ2-2,NA,once,TRBV29-1,CSVEDLGSATGELFF,TGCAGCGTTGAAGATCTGGGCTCAGCCACCGGGGAGCTGTTTTTT
TRBJ2-2,TRBD2,NA,TRBV7-2,CASSLGTSGTGELFF,TGTGCCAGCAGCTTAGGGACTAGCGGGACCGGGGAGCTGTTTTTT
TRBJ2-7,NA,NA,TRBV30,CAWSTSGIYEQYF,TGTGCCTGGAGTACTTCAGGTATTTACGAGCAGTACTTC
TRBJ2-7,NA,NA,TRBV5-4,CASSLGQQVHEQYF,TGTGCCAGCAGCTTGGGGCAGCAGGTGCACGAGCAGTACTTC
TRBJ2-5,NA,NA,TRBV6-1,CASSELQTQYF,TGTGCCAGCAGTGAATTGCAGACCCAGTACTTC
TRBJ1-2,NA,NA,TRBV29-1,CSVLGDELYGYTF,TGCAGCGTTTTGGGGGATGAGCTTTATGGCTACACCTTC
TRBJ2-7,NA,NA,TRBV19,CASSPWGGEQYF,TGTGCCAGTAGTCCATGGGGCGGCGAGCAGTACTTC
TRBJ2-7,TRBD2,NA,TRBV27,CASSSLAGVNEQYF,TGTGCCAGCAGTTCCCTAGCGGGAGTGAACGAGCAGTACTTC
TRBJ2-1,TRBD2,NA,TRBV7-8,CASSLWAGGPSYNEQFF,TGTGCCAGCAGCTTATGGGCGGGAGGGCCCTCCTACAATGAGCAGTTCTTC
TRBJ1-6,TRBD1,NA,TRBV7-2,CASSLETGGNSPLHF,TGTGCCAGCAGCTTAGAGACAGGGGGCAATTCACCCCTCCACTTT
TRBJ1-4,NA,NA,TRBV6-1,CATLGDTANEKLFF,TGTGCCACACTGGGAGACACAGCTAATGAAAAACTGTTTTTT
TRBJ2-7,NA,NA,TRBV5-1,CASSLAGQLYEQYF,TGCGCCAGCAGCTTGGCCGGCCAGCTATACGAGCAGTACTTC
TRBJ1-5,NA,NA,TRBV2,CASSEERRVSNQPQHF,TGTGCCAGCAGTGAAGAGCGCAGGGTTAGCAATCAGCCCCAGCATTTT
TRBJ2-7,TRBD1,NA,TRBV5-6,CATRQGDYEQYF,TGTGCCACCCGACAGGGAGACTACGAGCAGTACTTC
TRBJ2-3,TRBD2,NA,TRBV7-3,CASSPRASGRDTQYF,TGTGCCAGCAGCCCGAGGGCTAGCGGGAGAGATACGCAGTATTTT
TRBJ2-5,NA,NA,TRBV7-6,CASSLAAGQETQYF,TGTGCCAGCAGCTTAGCTGCAGGGCAAGAGACCCAGTACTTC
TRBJ2-5,NA,NA,TRBV2,CASSPGGGQKETQYF,TGTGCCAGCAGCCCCGGGGGGGGACAGAAAGAGACCCAGTACTTC
TRBJ1-1,NA,NA,TRBV7-9,CASSPLRQDGTEAFF,TGTGCCAGCAGCCCCCTAAGGCAGGATGGAACTGAAGCTTTCTTT
TRBJ1-5,NA,NA,TRBV7-2,CASSLVGDQPQHF,TGTGCCAGCAGCTTAGTTGGGGATCAGCCCCAGCATTTT
TRBJ2-7,TRBD1,NA,TRBV5-1,CASSLSSAGGLSEQYF,TGCGCCAGCAGCTTGAGCTCCGCAGGGGGTCTGAGCGAGCAGTACTTC
TRBJ2-1,TRBD2,NA,TRBV9,CASSVTSGRIDEQFF,TGTGCCAGCAGCGTTACTAGCGGGAGGATCGATGAGCAGTTCTTC
TRBJ2-5,NA,NA,TRBV20-1,CSAAQGETQYF,TGCAGTGCGGCCCAGGGAGAGACCCAGTACTTC
TRBJ2-7,NA,NA,TRBV14,CASSQGISGQQYF,TGTGCCAGCAGCCAGGGAATAAGTGGGCAGCAGTACTTC
TRBJ2-7,TRBD1,NA,TRBV30,CAWGTGQTYEQYF,TGTGCCTGGGGGACAGGTCAAACCTACGAGCAGTACTTC
TRBJ2-7,TRBD1,once,TRBV2,CASRELTGDGHEQYF,TGTGCCAGCAGGGAGCTGACAGGGGACGGCCACGAGCAGTACTTC
TRBJ2-3,TRBD2,once,TRBV5-1,CASSSLGAGAPDTQYF,TGCGCCAGCAGCTCCTTGGGAGCGGGAGCCCCAGATACGCAGTATTTT
TRBJ2-7,TRBD1,NA,TRBV6-6,CASSRTGGGRHEQYF,TGTGCCAGCAGCCGAACAGGGGGAGGAAGGCACGAGCAGTACTTC
TRBJ1-6,NA,NA,TRBV5-1,CASSLADGLGSPLHF,TGCGCCAGCAGCTTGGCCGACGGCCTCGGATCACCCCTCCACTTT
TRBJ2-3,TRBD2,NA,TRBV7-2,CASSLVEVGREYTDTQYF,TGTGCCAGCAGCTTAGTGGAAGTTGGGCGGGAGTACACAGATACGCAGTATTTT
TRBJ2-5,NA,NA,TRBV7-9,CASSLPEWGAETQYF,TGTGCCAGCAGCCTACCCGAGTGGGGGGCGGAGACCCAGTACTTC
TRBJ2-3,TRBD1,NA,TRBV29-1,CSVTGGKSSDTQYF,TGCAGCGTTACAGGGGGAAAATCTTCAGATACGCAGTATTTT
TRBJ2-5,NA,NA,TRBV29-1,CSVDLQETQYF,TGCAGCGTTGACCTCCAAGAGACCCAGTACTTC
TRBJ2-1,NA,NA,TRBV29-1,CSVKRMGREQFF,TGCAGCGTCAAGAGGATGGGGCGTGAGCAGTTCTTC
TRBJ1-3,TRBD1,NA,TRBV5-1,CASSLARQGRTTIYF,TGCGCCAGCAGCTTGGCCCGACAGGGCCGAACCACCATATATTTT
TRBJ2-1,NA,NA,TRBV15,CATSRVGDSYNEQFF,TGTGCCACCAGCAGAGTCGGGGACTCCTACAATGAGCAGTTCTTC
TRBJ2-7,NA,once,TRBV27,CASRYESYEQYF,TGTGCCAGCAGATATGAAAGCTACGAGCAGTACTTC
TRBJ2-2,TRBD2,NA,TRBV12-5,CASAGPSGGHGELFF,TGTGCTAGTGCCGGTCCCAGCGGGGGCCACGGGGAGCTGTTTTTT
TRBJ2-5,NA,NA,TRBV5-1,CASSLNGPGQETQYF,TGCGCCAGCAGCTTAAACGGACCGGGTCAAGAGACCCAGTACTTC